The 20 T cell receptor beta chains below come from one sample, sequenced in a study of T cells in Graves' hyperthyroidism and ophthalmopathy. Amplification of TCR beta CDR3 regions used RNA as the template. With the HTBI primer set, the TCR CDR3 went through a first round of RT-PCR. TCRdb independently ran MiXCR on the multiplex PCR reads; one entry per CDR3 protein. The sample shows a few hundred thousand distinct CDR3 sequences, 16% of them seen only once. Sequenced input: blood. The origin of the receptors is a woman in her forties with Graves' ophthalmopathy.

This clonotype has a count of ten or more. The genes are TRBV6-1 and TRBJ2-5; D could derive from TRBD1 or TRBD2 (6 bases each). Trimming removed 1 base at V and 5 bases at J, with 14 bases between. This CDR3 has 15 residues. CDR1 and CDR2 (germline): MNHNS, SASEGT. Written as DNA, the CDR3 is TGTGCCAGCAGTGAAGGGATGGGGGGCGGCGAGACCCAGTACTTC. Translation: CASSEGMGGGETQYF.

This clonotype was seen many times. The chain employs TRBV7-9 and TRBJ2-7, with 7 bases fitting TRBD2. V was pared by 4 bases and J by 3 bases, with 9 bases of the junction left unmatched. Germline CDR1 and CDR2: SEHNR and FQNEAQ (reference sequence). The CDR3 consists of 15 residues. The CDR3: CASSSLGGANYEQYF. The CDR3 bases are TGTGCCAGCAGCTCCCTGGGAGGGGCCAACTACGAGCAGTACTTC.

V is TRBV30 and J is TRBJ1-3, with D unclear. V was trimmed by 3 bases and J by 0 bases, leaving 3 bases between them. The CDR3 contains 12 residues. The V gene's germline CDR1 is GTSNPN and CDR2 SVGIG (reference sequence). DNA for the CDR3: TGTGCCTGGAGCGTCTCTGGAAACACCATATATTTT. Protein product: CAWSVSGNTIYF.

Note on this clonotype: Sequence at one end of the junction differs from germline and may be a read error. The gene calls are TRBV19 and TRBJ2-1; 7 positions agree with TRBD1. This CDR3 has 16 residues. From germline, CDR1 is LNHDA and CDR2 SQIVND (reference sequence). The CDR3 DNA reads as TGTGCCAGTAGTATACCCGGGACAGCCTCCTACAATGAGCAGTCCTTC. It codes for CASSIPGTASYNEQSF.

V and J are TRBV20-1 and TRBJ1-5, with D unclear. CDR1 and CDR2 from the germline V gene are DFQATT and SNEGSKA (reference sequence). V lost 0 bases, J lost 0 bases, and 6 bases lay in between. The CDR3 sequence is 14 residues long. CDR3 sequence: CSARELNSNQPQHF. The CDR3 coding sequence is TGCAGTGCTAGAGAACTCAATAGCAATCAGCCCCAGCATTTT.

This clonotype showed up many times. This sequence joins TRBV20-1 and TRBJ2-3; 9 bases fit TRBD2. From germline, CDR1 is DFQATT and CDR2 SNEGSKA (reference sequence). V shed 1 base, J shed 2 bases, and the junction held 4 bases outside the gene matches. The CDR3 length is 15 residues. In DNA, the CDR3 is TGCAGTGCTAGAGCTAGCGGGGATATCACAGATACGCAGTATTTT. This gives the protein CSARASGDITDTQYF.

Ten or more counts support this clonotype. This chain links TRBV7-2 with TRBJ2-1; D gene uncertain. Germline CDR1 SGHTA, CDR2 FQGNSA. This CDR3 is built from 17 residues. Between the trimmed V and J ends, which lost 2 bases and 0 bases, there was a span of 14 bases. DNA of the CDR3: TGTGCCAGCAGCTTACGGACGATCGAAAGCTCCTACAATGAGCAGTTCTTC. Translated, it gives CASSLRTIESSYNEQFF.

This clonotype was detected ten times or more. The J gene is TRBJ2-3, the V gene TRBV27; 11 bases map to TRBD2. Germline CDR1 MNHEY, CDR2 SMNVEV (reference sequence). There are 16 residues in the CDR3. After removal of 3 bases from V and 3 bases from J, the junction contained 5 bases not matched to a gene. The CDR3 sequence: CASSFRRLAGTDTQYF. In DNA, the CDR3 is TGTGCCAGCAGTTTCCGTCGACTAGCGGGAACAGATACGCAGTATTTT.

Many counts were recorded for this clonotype. The chain couples TRBV20-1 to TRBJ2-7; possibly TRBD1 or TRBD2 for D (6 bases each). Trimming cost V 7 bases and J 0 bases, with 25 bases left between them. The CDR3 has 17 amino acids. Per germline, CDR1 DFQATT and CDR2 SNEGSKA (reference sequence). The CDR3: CSVLRRDTERISYEQYF. The CDR3 DNA reads as TGCAGTGTTTTACGGAGGGACACCGAGCGAATCTCCTACGAGCAGTACTTC.

This clonotype came up a few times. The chain recombines TRBV12-3 or TRBV12-4 with TRBJ2-1; D is ambiguous. V lost 1 base, J lost 5 bases, and 6 bases lay in between. The CDR3 extends over 13 amino acids. The CDR3 DNA reads as TGTGCCAGCAGTTTAGTTAGCCACAATGAGCAGTTCTTC. It codes for CASSLVSHNEQFF.

This chain joins TRBV5-1 and TRBJ2-3; 8 bases align to TRBD2. The CDR3 has 19 residues. V gave up 4 bases and J gave up 6 bases; unmatched junction bases: 22. Per germline, CDR1 SGHRS and CDR2 YFSETQ. The DNA for the CDR3 is TGCGCCAGCAGCCACGGACTACCGGGAGGGCCTAAGAACGGCGATACGCAGTATTTT. It yields the protein CASSHGLPGGPKNGDTQYF.

The chain carries TRBV6-1 and TRBJ1-2; 11 nucleotides align to TRBD1. CDR3 size: 14 residues. J lost 8 bases, V lost 7 bases, and 9 bases had no gene match. CDR1 MNHNS and CDR2 SASEGT come from the germline V gene. The CDR3 is CASTGQGAWGGYTF. The DNA of the CDR3 is TGTGCCAGCACTGGACAGGGGGCATGGGGCGGCTACACCTTC.

V is TRBV12-3 or TRBV12-4 and J is TRBJ1-2; D is perhaps TRBD1 (5 bases). V was cut by 7 bases and J by 2 bases, with 14 bases left in between. This CDR3 comprises 14 residues. This chain's CDR3 is CASKRSRGNYGYTF. The CDR3 coding sequence is TGTGCCAGCAAGCGCTCTCGGGGGAACTATGGCTACACCTTC.

This chain connects TRBV29-1 to TRBJ2-7; D remains ambiguous. Trimming took 8 bases from V and 2 from J, leaving 13 bases between them. Germline values: CDR1 SQVTM, CDR2 ANQGSEA. The CDR3 sequence is 12 residues long. This chain's CDR3 is CSTRTSTYEQYF. In DNA, the CDR3 is TGCAGCACCAGGACCAGTACCTACGAGCAGTACTTC.

This clonotype appeared many times. This chain connects TRBV5-6 to TRBJ2-7; 7 nucleotides match TRBD1. This CDR3 has 14 amino acids. Trimming at V came to 1 base and at J to 6 bases, leaving 7 bases not matched to a gene. Germline V gene sequence: CDR1 SGHDT, CDR2 YYEEEE. The CDR3 DNA is TGTGCCAGCAGCTTGACAGGGGTAGGGCGCGAGCAGTACTTC. Protein product: CASSLTGVGREQYF. Full variable domain (remainder filled in from reference TRBV5-6 and TRBJ2-7): DAGVTQSPTHLIKTRGQQVTLRCSPKSGHDTVSWYQQALGQGPQFIFQYYEEEERQRGNFPDRFSGHQFPNYSSELNVNALLLGDSALYLCASSLTGVGREQYFGPGTRLTVT.

This clonotype showed up many times. This sequence joins TRBV12-3 or TRBV12-4 and TRBJ2-3, with 15 bases lining up with TRBD2. CDR3 length: 17 residues. V lost 6 bases, J lost 2 bases, and 6 bases stayed unmatched. In nucleotides, the CDR3 is TGTGCCAGCAGCCGAGGACTAGCGGGAGGGGACACAGATACGCAGTATTTT. Protein product: CASSRGLAGGDTDTQYF.

The CDR3, as DNA: TGTGCCAGTTCTAAACGGAACCAAGAGACCCAGTACTTC. This encodes CASSKRNQETQYF. The rearrangement links TRBV19 to TRBJ2-5; D gene unclear. Trimming stripped 8 bases from V and 0 bases from J, with 10 bases between. Germline CDR1 and CDR2: LNHDA and SQIVND (reference sequence). The CDR3 covers 13 residues.

A few counts support this clonotype. The chain joins TRBV24-1 to TRBJ2-1, with D possibly TRBD2 on 5 matching bases. V was pared by 4 bases and J by 3 bases, with 15 bases between. The CDR3 is 16 amino acids. Germline V lookup: CDR1 KGHDR, CDR2 SFDVKD. The CDR3, as DNA: TGTGCCACCAGTGACGGGAACGCTCCCCTCTACAATGAGCAGTTCTTC. It specifies CATSDGNAPLYNEQFF.

This clonotype was counted a few times. The junction does not match germline at one end; this may be a read error. This chain links TRBV6-1 with TRBJ2-7; D is undetermined. This CDR3 has 14 amino acids. Germline loops: CDR1 MNHNS, CDR2 SASEGT. CDR3 amino acids: CATNLLVDTYGQYF. CDR3 nucleotides: TGTGCCACGAACCTCTTGGTGGATACCTACGGGCAGTACTTC.

The chain employs TRBV7-2 and TRBJ2-7; D uncertain. This CDR3 has 14 amino acids. Germline V lookup: CDR1 SGHTA, CDR2 FQGNSA. V was trimmed by 0 bases and J by 3 bases, leaving 9 bases between them. The CDR3 DNA sequence: TGTGCCAGCAGCTTAGCGACCAGCTTCTACGAGCAGTACTTC. Translation: CASSLATSFYEQYF.